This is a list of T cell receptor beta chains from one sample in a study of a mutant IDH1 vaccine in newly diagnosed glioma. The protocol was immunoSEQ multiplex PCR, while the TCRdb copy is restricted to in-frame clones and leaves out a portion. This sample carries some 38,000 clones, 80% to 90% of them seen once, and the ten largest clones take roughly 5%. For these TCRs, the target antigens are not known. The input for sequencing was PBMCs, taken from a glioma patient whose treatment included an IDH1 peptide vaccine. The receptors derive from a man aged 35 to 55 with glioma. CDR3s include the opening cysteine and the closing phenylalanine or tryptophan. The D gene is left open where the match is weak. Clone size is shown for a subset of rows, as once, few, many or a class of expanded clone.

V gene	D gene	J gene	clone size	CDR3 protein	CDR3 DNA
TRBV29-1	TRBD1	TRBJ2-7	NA	CSGLTDRDEQYF	TGCAGCGGCTTAACGGACAGGGACGAGCAGTACTTC
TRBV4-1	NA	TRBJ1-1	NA	CASSQVLGRAFF	TGCGCCAGCAGCCAAGTCTTGGGGAGAGCTTTCTTT
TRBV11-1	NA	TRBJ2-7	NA	CASSLSAPEQYF	TGTGCCAGCAGCTTATCAGCACCCGAGCAGTACTTC
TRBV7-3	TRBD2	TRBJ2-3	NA	CASSPGLAGISPDTQYF	TGTGCCAGCAGCCCGGGACTAGCGGGAATTTCGCCAGATACGCAGTATTTT
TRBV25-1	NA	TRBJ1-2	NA	CASSELEGYTF	TGTGCCAGCAGTGAACTGGAGGGCTACACCTTC
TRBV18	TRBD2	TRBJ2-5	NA	CASSPTGGHETQYF	TGTGCCAGCTCACCAACGGGGGGGCACGAGACCCAGTACTTC
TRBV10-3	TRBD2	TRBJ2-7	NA	CAISSSRTSDYEQYF	TGTGCCATCAGCTCTTCTCGGACTAGCGATTACGAGCAGTACTTC
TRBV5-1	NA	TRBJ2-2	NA	CASSLASGTGELFF	TGCGCCAGCAGCTTGGCTTCAGGGACCGGGGAGCTGTTTTTT
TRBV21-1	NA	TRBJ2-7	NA	CARRGPQSTYEQYF	TGTGCCAGGAGGGGCCCTCAATCTACCTACGAGCAGTACTTC
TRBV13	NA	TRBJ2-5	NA	CASSGGRMETQYF	TGTGCCAGCAGCGGGGGGAGAATGGAGACCCAGTACTTC
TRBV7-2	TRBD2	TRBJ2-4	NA	CASSLEWTSGGSSIQYF	TGTGCCAGCAGCTTAGAATGGACTAGCGGGGGGTCTAGCATTCAGTACTTC
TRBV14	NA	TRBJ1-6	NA	CASSQDEIWGAPLHF	TGTGCCAGCAGCCAAGATGAAATTTGGGGGGCACCCCTCCACTTT
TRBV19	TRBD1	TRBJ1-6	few	CASRGTGGNSPLHF	TGTGCCAGTAGAGGGACAGGGGGTAATTCACCCCTCCACTTT
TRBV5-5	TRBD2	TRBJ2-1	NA	CASSLGLAGYDEQFF	TGTGCCAGCAGCCTCGGACTAGCGGGGTACGATGAGCAGTTCTTC
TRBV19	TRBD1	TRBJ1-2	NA	CASSISRTGVNYGYTF	TGTGCCAGTAGTATTTCCCGGACAGGAGTTAACTATGGCTACACCTTC
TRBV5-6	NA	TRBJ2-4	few	CASSLTGGRDKNIQYF	TGTGCCAGCAGCTTGACGGGGGGCCGTGACAAAAACATTCAGTACTTC
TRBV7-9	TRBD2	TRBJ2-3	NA	CASSLHRSGGSVDTQYF	TGTGCCAGCAGCCTCCATAGGAGCGGGGGTTCCGTGGATACGCAGTATTTT
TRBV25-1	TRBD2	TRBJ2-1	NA	CASSASTMGTRGVDEQFF	TGTGCCAGCAGCGCCAGCACGATGGGCACCCGGGGGGTAGATGAGCAGTTCTTC
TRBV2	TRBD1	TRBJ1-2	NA	CASSPTGGGYGYTF	TGTGCCAGCAGCCCGACAGGGGGAGGGTATGGCTACACCTTC
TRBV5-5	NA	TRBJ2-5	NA	CASSLMGARETQYF	TGTGCCAGCAGCTTGATGGGGGCGCGGGAGACCCAGTACTTC
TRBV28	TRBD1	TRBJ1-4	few	CASSSLSTGINEKLFF	TGTGCCAGCAGTTCACTATCGACAGGGATTAATGAAAAACTGTTTTTT
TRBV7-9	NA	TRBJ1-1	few	CASSLTGFNLRNTEAFF	TGTGCCAGCAGCTTAACCGGGTTCAATCTCAGGAACACTGAAGCTTTCTTT
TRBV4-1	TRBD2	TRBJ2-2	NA	CASSLGLVGTGELFF	TGCGCCAGCAGCCTCGGACTAGTGGGCACCGGGGAGCTGTTTTTT
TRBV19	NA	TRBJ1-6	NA	CASSIGETGVSNSPLHF	TGTGCCAGTAGTATAGGAGAAACGGGAGTCTCTAATTCACCCCTCCACTTT
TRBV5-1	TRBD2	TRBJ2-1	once	CASSSGLAGHNEQFF	TGCGCCAGCAGCTCAGGACTAGCGGGGCATAATGAGCAGTTCTTC